This T cell receptor (beta chain) was documented in a study of early T cells in non-severe SARS-CoV-2 infection listed by TCRdb under 2021. For the study in its entirety: Bulk RNA from unsorted whole blood was used for TCR sequencing, so alpha and beta chains could not be paired. General findings and caveats noted by the study authors: VDJdb matching was skewed toward anti-spike CD8 responses and likely underestimated virus-specific expansions, missing private and CD4 specificities.

A case-control design nested within a healthcare worker cohort in London, UK, was used, with weekly nasopharyngeal swab PCR tests and blood sampling performed. Healthcare workers were enrolled in the week of the UK lockdown, from 23 to 31 March 2020, and were followed every week for up to about 16 weeks. Looking up the germline V gene yields CDR1 SGHAT and CDR2 FQNNGV. Measured from the cysteine to the phenylalanine, the CDR3 is 12 residues long. Only the CDR3 DNA is retained, 36 bases long and in frame from the first base. V is cut by 3 bases and J by 7 bases, and the space between the germline ends is 6 bases. In the case of this clonotype: Its antigen is currently not known. Base quality data are lacking; no much larger clone is found one base away.

Library preparation was by 5' RACE. Sequencing was carried out with a NextSeq 500. In the TCR library protocol, unique molecular identifiers were attached to individual cDNA molecules to correct for PCR bias and sequencing error. Sequencing covered both TCR alpha and beta chains, and within each sample the abundances of alpha and beta sequences were tightly co-correlated. Under the source paper's analysis protocol: Decombinator V4 was used to annotate the V gene, J gene and CDR3 of the TCR sequences. Expanded TCRs were defined as changing significantly between any two time points under a Poisson model with p below 0.0001. TCR abundances were normalised to the total number of TCRs sequenced in each sample and reported as counts per million. MAIT TCRs were defined by TRAV1-2 paired with TRAJ12, TRAJ20 or TRAJ33, and iNKT TCRs by TRAV10 paired with TRAJ18. VDJdb, accessed 1 November 2021, was searched for CMV, EBV and SARS-CoV-2 annotated TCRs, excluding TCRs annotated for multiple antigens. TCRdb redid the processing of the public reads, applying fastp at Q25 and MiXCR, and retained in-frame beta chains. Records with the same CDR3 protein are collapsed into one entry carrying the most frequent genes and DNA. For this entry, the V and J calls and clone size follow TCRdb and not the study's own pipeline. Counted in this sample were about 52,000 distinct CDR3 sequences; 8% to 10% of them appeared once. Jointly, the top ten make up roughly 4% of the sample.

Sequenced input: whole blood. The receptor was isolated from an adult who was a healthcare worker with PCR-confirmed SARS-CoV-2 infection or an uninfected control (not recorded which). The sequence links TRBV11-2 to TRBJ2-2, with no D gene named confidently. The CDR3 here reads CASSFFGGELFF. In nucleotides, the sequence is TGTGCCAGCAGCTTTTTCGGCGGGGAGCTGTTTTTT.